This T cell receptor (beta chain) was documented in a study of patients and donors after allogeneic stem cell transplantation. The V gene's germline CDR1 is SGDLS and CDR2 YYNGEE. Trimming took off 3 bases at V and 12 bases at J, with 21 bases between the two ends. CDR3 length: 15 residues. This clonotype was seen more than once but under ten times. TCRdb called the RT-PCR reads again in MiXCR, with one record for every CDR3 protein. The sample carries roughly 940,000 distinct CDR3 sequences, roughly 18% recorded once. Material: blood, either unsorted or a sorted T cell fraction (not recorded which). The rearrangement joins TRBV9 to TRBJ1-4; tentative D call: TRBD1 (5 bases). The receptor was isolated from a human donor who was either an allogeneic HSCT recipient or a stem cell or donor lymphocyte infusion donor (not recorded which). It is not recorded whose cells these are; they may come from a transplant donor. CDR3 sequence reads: CASSAPGTADVELFF. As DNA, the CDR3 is TGTGCCAGCAGCGCCCCCGGGACGGCGGATGTAGAACTGTTTTTT. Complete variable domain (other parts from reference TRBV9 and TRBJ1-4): DSGVTQTPKHLITATGQRVTLRCSPRSGDLSVYWYQQSLDQGLQFLIQYYNGEERAKGNILERFSAQQFPDLHSELNLSSLELGDSALYFCASSAPGTADVELFFGSGTQLSVL.